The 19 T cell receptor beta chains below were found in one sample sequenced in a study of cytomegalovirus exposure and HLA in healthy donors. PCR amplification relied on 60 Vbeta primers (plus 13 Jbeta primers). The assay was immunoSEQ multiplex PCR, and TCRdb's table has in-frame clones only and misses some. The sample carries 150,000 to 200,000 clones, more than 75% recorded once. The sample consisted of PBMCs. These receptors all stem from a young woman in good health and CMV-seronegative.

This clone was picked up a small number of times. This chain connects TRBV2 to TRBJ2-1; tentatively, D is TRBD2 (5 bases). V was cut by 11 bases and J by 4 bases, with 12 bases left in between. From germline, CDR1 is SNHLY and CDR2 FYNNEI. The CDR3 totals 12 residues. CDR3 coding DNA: TGTGCCTCCAGCGGCTTTTACAATGAGCAGTTCTTC. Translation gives CASSGFYNEQFF. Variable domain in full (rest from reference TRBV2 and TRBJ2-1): EPEVTQTPSHQVTQMGQEVILRCVPISNHLYFYWYRQILGQKVEFLVSFYNNEISEKSEIFDDQFSVERPDGSNFTLKIRSTKLEDSAMYFCASSGFYNEQFFGPGTRLTVL.

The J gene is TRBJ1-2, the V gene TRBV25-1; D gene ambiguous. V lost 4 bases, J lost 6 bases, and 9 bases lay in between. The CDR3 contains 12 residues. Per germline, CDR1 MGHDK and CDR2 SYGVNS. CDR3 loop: CASSVGGNGYTF. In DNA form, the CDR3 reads TGTGCCAGCAGTGTAGGAGGGAATGGCTACACCTTC.

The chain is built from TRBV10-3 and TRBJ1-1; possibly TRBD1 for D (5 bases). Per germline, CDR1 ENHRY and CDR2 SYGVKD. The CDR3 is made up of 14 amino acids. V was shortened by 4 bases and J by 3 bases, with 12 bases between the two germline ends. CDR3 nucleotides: TGTGCCATCAGTGTCCTCGGGGGGGACACTGAAGCTTTCTTT. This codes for CAISVLGGDTEAFF.

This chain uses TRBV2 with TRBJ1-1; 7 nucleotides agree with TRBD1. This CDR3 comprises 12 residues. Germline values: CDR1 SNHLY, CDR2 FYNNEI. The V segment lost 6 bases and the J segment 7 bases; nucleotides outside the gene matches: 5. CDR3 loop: CASRGDSREAFF. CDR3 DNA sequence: TGTGCCAGCAGAGGGGACAGCCGTGAAGCTTTCTTT.

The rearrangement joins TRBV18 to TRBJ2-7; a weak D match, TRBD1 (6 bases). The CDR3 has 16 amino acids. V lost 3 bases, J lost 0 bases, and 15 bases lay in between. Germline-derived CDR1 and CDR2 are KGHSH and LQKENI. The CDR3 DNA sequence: TGTGCCAGCTCACCTCGTCGGACAGCGAGCTCCTACGAGCAGTACTTC. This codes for CASSPRRTASSYEQYF.

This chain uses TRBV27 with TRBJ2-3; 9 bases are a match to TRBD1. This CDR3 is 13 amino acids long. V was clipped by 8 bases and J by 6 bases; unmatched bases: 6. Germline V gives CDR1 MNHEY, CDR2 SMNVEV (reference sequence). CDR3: CASGRGQGDTQYF. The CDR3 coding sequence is TGTGCCAGCGGGCGAGGACAGGGGGATACGCAGTATTTT.

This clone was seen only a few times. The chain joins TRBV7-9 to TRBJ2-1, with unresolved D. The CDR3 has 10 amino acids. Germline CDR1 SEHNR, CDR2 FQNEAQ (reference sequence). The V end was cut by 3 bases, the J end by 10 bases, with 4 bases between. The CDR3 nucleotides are TGTGCCAGCAGCTTGGGCGAGCAGTTCTTC. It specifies CASSLGEQFF.

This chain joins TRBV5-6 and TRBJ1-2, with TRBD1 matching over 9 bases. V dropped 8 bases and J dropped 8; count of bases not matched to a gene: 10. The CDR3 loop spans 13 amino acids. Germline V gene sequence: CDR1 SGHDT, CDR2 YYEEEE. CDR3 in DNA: TGTGCCAGTCATATACAGGGGGCTCGGGGCTACACCTTC. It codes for CASHIQGARGYTF. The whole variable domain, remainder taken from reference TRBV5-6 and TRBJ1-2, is DAGVTQSPTHLIKTRGQQVTLRCSPKSGHDTVSWYQQALGQGPQFIFQYYEEEERQRGNFPDRFSGHQFPNYSSELNVNALLLGDSALYLCASHIQGARGYTFGSGTRLTVV.

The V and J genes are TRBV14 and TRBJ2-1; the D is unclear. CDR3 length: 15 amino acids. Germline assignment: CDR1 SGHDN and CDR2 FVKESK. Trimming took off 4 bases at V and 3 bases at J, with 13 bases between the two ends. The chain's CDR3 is CASSPSPSSYNEQFF. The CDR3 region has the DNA TGTGCCAGCAGCCCCTCCCCGTCTAGCTACAATGAGCAGTTCTTC. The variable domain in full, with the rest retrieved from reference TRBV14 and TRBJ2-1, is EAGVTQFPSHSVIEKGQTVTLRCDPISGHDNLYWYRRVMGKEIKFLLHFVKESKQDESGMPNNRFLAERTGGTYSTLKVQPAELEDSGVYFCASSPSPSSYNEQFFGPGTRLTVL.

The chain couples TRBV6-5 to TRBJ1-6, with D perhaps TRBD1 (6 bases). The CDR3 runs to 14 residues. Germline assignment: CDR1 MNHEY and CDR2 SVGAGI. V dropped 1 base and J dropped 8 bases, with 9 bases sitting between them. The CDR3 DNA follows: TGTGCCAGCAGTTACTGGGGGCGGGATTCACCCCTCCACTTT. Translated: CASSYWGRDSPLHF.

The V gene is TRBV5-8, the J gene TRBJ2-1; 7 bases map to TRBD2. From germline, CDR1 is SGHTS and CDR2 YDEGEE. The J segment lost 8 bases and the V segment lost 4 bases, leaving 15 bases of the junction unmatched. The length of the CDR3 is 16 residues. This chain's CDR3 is CASSRLGGGWGHEQFF. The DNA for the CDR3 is TGTGCCAGCAGCCGATTGGGCGGGGGTTGGGGCCATGAGCAGTTCTTC. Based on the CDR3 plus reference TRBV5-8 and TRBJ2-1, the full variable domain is EAGVTQSPTHLIKTRGQQATLRCSPISGHTSVYWYQQALGLGLQFLLWYDEGEERNRGNFPPRFSGRQFPNYSSELNVNALELEDSALYLCASSRLGGGWGHEQFFGPGTRLTVL.

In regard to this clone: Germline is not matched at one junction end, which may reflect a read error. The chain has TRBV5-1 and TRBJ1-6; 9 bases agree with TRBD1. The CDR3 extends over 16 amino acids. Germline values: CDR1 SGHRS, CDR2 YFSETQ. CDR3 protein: CASSEGQGPYNSPPHF. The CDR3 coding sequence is TGCGCCAGCAGCGAGGGACAGGGCCCCTATAATTCACCCCCCCACTTT.

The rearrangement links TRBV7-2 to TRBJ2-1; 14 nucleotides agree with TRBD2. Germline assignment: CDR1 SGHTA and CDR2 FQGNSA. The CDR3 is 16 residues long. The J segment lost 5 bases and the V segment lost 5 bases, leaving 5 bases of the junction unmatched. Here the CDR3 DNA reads TGTGCCAGCAGCCCCCGGACTAGCGGGGGGCACAATGAGCAGTTCTTC. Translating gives CASSPRTSGGHNEQFF.

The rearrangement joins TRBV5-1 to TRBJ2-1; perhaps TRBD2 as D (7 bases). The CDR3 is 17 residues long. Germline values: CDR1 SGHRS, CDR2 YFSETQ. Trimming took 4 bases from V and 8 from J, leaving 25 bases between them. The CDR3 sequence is CASSTVGGASGMDEQFF. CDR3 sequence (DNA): TGCGCCAGCAGCACCGTAGGGGGGGCGAGCGGGATGGATGAGCAGTTCTTC.

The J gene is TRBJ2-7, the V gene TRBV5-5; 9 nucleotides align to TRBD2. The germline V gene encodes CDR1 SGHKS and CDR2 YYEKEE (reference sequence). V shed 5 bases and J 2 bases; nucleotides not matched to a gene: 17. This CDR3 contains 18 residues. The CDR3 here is CASSPRDAGLAKAYEQYF. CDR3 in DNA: TGTGCCAGCAGTCCTCGGGACGCAGGACTAGCGAAGGCCTACGAGCAGTACTTC.

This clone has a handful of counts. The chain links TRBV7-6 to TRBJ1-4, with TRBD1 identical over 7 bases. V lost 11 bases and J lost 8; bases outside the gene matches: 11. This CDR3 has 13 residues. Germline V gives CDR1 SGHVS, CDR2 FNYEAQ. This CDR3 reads CASNRGGREKLFF. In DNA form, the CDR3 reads TGTGCCTCCAACAGAGGGGGCCGGGAAAAACTGTTTTTT.

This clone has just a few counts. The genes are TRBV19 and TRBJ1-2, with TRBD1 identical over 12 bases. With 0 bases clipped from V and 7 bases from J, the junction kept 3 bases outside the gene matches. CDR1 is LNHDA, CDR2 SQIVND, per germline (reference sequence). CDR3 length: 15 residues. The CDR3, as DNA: TGTGCCAGTAGTATAGAGGGACAGGGGGCGGGTGGCTACACCTTC. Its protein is CASSIEGQGAGGYTF.

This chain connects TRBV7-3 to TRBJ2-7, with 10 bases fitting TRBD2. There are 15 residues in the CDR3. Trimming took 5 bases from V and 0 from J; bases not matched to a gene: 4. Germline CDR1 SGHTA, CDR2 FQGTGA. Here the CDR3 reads CASSVLAGPSYEQYF. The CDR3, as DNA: TGTGCCAGCAGCGTACTAGCGGGGCCCTCCTACGAGCAGTACTTC.

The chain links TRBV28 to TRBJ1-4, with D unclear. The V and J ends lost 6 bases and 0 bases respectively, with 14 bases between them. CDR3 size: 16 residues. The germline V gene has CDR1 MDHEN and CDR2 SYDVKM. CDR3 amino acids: CASSPGGGATNEKLFF. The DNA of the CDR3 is TGTGCCAGCAGCCCCGGAGGAGGCGCAACTAATGAAAAACTGTTTTTT.